This TCR beta chain was profiled in a study of monozygotic twins with inflammatory bowel disease. General study results and limits: Clonotype sharing was lower in IBD patients than healthy twins, most markedly with disease activity.

This CDR3 spans 15 amino acids. Germline V gene sequence: CDR1 SGHNT, CDR2 YYREEE (reference sequence). From roughly 3,200 ng of total RNA, each TCR library was prepared. The study subjected TCRalpha and TCRbeta cDNA to two nested PCRs of about 17 and 10 cycles. TCRdb re-called the 5' RACE reads and gives one entry per CDR3 protein, without DNA. Its table lists about 330,000 distinct CDR3 sequences. Turning to this clonotype: The antigen remains undetermined.

The rearrangement uses TRBV5-4 and TRBJ2-3; TCRdb designates TRBD1, a call that cannot be tested without DNA. The receptor comes from a human donor with ulcerative colitis or Crohn's disease, or a healthy co-twin of an affected twin (not recorded which). Material for sequencing was blood. The CDR3 loop reads CASSLPGAGIDTQYF.